This TCR beta chain was recovered during a study of prognosis after radiotherapy for stage I lung cancer. On the study more broadly: Enrolled patients were those with stage I non-small cell lung cancer, a group that was recruited between 2018 and early 2019. The study gave no patient concurrent therapy with stereotactic body radiotherapy.

This clonotype was seen at least ten times. CDR1 and CDR2 from the germline V gene are GTSNPN and SVGIG (reference sequence). This CDR3 has 13 residues. With V trimmed by 0 bases and J by 7 bases, 5 bases remained unmatched. Genomic DNA was subjected to two-round multiplex PCR for amplification of TCR beta CDR3. Primers (each specific to one TRBV or TRBJ gene) were used in first-round PCR. A single record per CDR3 protein comes from TCRdb applying MiXCR to the multiplex PCR reads. This sample has about 27,000 distinct CDR3 sequences, with under 60% found just once. This TCR was sampled from a donor at least 50 years old with non-small cell lung cancer. This chain uses TRBV30 with TRBJ1-2; 7 nucleotides match TRBD1. The specimen was PBMCs, collected before or after stereotactic body radiation therapy (not recorded which). The CDR3 region is CAWSVLPGGGYTF. In nucleotides, the CDR3 is TGTGCCTGGAGTGTACTCCCAGGGGGTGGCTACACCTTC. The complete variable domain, with remaining parts taken from reference TRBV30 and TRBJ1-2, reads SQTIHQWPATLVQPVGSPLSLECTVEGTSNPNLYWYRQAAGRGLQLLFYSVGIGQISSEVPQNLSASRPQDRQFILSSKKLLLSDSGFYLCAWSVLPGGGYTFGSGTRLTVV.